This T cell receptor beta chain is drawn from a study of T cell repertoires in cytomegalovirus infection. Across the whole study: As its CMV epitopes, the study selected recently identified HLA-C-restricted and well-studied HLA-B-restricted targets. CMV infection and matching HLA type were both indicated by public TCR beta signatures.

TCRdb reprocessed the reads via MiXCR and lists one record per CDR3 protein. The sample records roughly 990,000 distinct CDR3 sequences, around 32% being singletons. This clonotype was counted between two and nine times. The antigen is undetermined. The CDR3 has 15 amino acids. V lost 4 bases to trimming and J lost 0 bases, with 10 bases between them. The germline V gene encodes CDR1 SGHVS and CDR2 FNYEAQ. The receptor's source is a human donor in good health (CMV status not recorded). Some clones in this sample may be carry-over from other donors' samples. The rearrangement links TRBV7-6 to TRBJ1-3, with D unclear. Here the sequenced sample was cultured CD8+ T cells from PBMCs, taken from culture after CMV antigen stimulation. The CDR3 DNA sequence: TGTGCCAGCAGCTCTACAGCGATCTCTGGAAACACCATATATTTT. As protein: CASSSTAISGNTIYF.